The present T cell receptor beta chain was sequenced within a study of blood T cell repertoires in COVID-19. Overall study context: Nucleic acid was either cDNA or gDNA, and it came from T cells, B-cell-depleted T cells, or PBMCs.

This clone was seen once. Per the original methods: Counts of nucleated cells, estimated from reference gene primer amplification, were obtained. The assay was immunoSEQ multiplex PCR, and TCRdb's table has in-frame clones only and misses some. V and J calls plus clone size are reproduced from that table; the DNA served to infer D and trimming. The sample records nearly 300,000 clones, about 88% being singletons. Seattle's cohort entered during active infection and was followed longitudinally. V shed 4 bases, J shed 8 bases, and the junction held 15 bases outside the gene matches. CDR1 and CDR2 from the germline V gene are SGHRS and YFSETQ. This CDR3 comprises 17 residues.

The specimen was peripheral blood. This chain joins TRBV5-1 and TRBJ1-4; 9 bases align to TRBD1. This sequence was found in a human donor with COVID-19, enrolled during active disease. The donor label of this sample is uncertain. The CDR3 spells CASSPSIPGTGNEKLFF. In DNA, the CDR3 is TGCGCCAGCAGCCCTTCGATTCCAGGGACAGGGAACGAAAAACTGTTTTTT.